This T cell receptor (beta chain) was obtained from a study of vaccination and CD4 T cells after COVID-19. TCRdb called the PCR reads again in MiXCR, with one record for every CDR3 protein. Of more than 35,000 distinct CDR3 sequences listed, about 35% are singletons. This clonotype was detected a few times. Its antigen is still unknown. Study-wide findings and caveats: The cohort comprised relatively few convalescent patients, and no early post-infection timepoints were analyzed.

Time point: late sampling 161 to 241 days after vaccination in three convalescent patients. The CDR3 is 14 amino acids. From germline, CDR1 is DFQATT and CDR2 SNEGSKA (reference sequence). V lost 1 base to trimming and J lost 8 bases; unmatched junction nucleotides: 6. V is TRBV20-1 and J is TRBJ2-1; 9 bases are a match to TRBD2. The origin of this receptor is a human donor who had recovered from COVID-19. Source: CD4+ T cells from blood, taken about 7 months after SARS-CoV-2 vaccination. DNA of the CDR3: TGCAGTGCTAGAGGACCAGCGGGAGGTGATGAGCAGTTCTTC. Translating it yields CSARGPAGGDEQFF.